This TCR beta chain derives from a study of cytomegalovirus exposure and HLA in healthy donors. Germline V gives CDR1 MDHEN, CDR2 SYDVKM. Deletions cut 8 bases from V and 1 base from J, with 11 bases between. The CDR3 spans 13 residues. PCR was performed using 60 Vbeta and 13 Jbeta primers. Generated by immunoSEQ multiplex PCR, the TCRdb table keeps only in-frame clones and is missing some. The table shows 250,000 or so clones, with 70% to 90% occurring only once. The TCR was taken from an older woman in good health and CMV-seropositive. Sample: PBMCs. The chain joins TRBV28 to TRBJ1-1, with D uncertain. The DNA for the CDR3 is TGTGCCAGCGGGAGGGCTCCGAACACTGAAGCTTTCTTT. Encoded protein: CASGRAPNTEAFF.